The entry below gives a single T cell receptor beta chain sequence along with its context. The sample comes from a study of cytomegalovirus exposure and HLA in healthy donors. CDR1 and CDR2 from the germline V gene are SNHLY and FYNNEI. The CDR3 totals 13 residues. The V end lost 5 bases, the J end lost 8 bases, and 10 bases lay between the germline ends. The PCR used 60 Vbeta and 13 Jbeta primers. This table comes from immunoSEQ multiplex PCR, and its TCRdb copy is limited to in-frame clones, with some not included. The table has 150,000 to 160,000 clones, about 68% seen once. The TCR originated in a man aged 25-45 years in good health and CMV-seronegative. What was sequenced was PBMCs. The chain joins TRBV2 to TRBJ1-6, with TRBD1 as a possible D gene (6 bases). This CDR3 is CASSIKGDSPLHF. Here the CDR3 DNA reads TGTGCCAGCAGTATCAAGGGGGATTCACCCCTCCACTTT.